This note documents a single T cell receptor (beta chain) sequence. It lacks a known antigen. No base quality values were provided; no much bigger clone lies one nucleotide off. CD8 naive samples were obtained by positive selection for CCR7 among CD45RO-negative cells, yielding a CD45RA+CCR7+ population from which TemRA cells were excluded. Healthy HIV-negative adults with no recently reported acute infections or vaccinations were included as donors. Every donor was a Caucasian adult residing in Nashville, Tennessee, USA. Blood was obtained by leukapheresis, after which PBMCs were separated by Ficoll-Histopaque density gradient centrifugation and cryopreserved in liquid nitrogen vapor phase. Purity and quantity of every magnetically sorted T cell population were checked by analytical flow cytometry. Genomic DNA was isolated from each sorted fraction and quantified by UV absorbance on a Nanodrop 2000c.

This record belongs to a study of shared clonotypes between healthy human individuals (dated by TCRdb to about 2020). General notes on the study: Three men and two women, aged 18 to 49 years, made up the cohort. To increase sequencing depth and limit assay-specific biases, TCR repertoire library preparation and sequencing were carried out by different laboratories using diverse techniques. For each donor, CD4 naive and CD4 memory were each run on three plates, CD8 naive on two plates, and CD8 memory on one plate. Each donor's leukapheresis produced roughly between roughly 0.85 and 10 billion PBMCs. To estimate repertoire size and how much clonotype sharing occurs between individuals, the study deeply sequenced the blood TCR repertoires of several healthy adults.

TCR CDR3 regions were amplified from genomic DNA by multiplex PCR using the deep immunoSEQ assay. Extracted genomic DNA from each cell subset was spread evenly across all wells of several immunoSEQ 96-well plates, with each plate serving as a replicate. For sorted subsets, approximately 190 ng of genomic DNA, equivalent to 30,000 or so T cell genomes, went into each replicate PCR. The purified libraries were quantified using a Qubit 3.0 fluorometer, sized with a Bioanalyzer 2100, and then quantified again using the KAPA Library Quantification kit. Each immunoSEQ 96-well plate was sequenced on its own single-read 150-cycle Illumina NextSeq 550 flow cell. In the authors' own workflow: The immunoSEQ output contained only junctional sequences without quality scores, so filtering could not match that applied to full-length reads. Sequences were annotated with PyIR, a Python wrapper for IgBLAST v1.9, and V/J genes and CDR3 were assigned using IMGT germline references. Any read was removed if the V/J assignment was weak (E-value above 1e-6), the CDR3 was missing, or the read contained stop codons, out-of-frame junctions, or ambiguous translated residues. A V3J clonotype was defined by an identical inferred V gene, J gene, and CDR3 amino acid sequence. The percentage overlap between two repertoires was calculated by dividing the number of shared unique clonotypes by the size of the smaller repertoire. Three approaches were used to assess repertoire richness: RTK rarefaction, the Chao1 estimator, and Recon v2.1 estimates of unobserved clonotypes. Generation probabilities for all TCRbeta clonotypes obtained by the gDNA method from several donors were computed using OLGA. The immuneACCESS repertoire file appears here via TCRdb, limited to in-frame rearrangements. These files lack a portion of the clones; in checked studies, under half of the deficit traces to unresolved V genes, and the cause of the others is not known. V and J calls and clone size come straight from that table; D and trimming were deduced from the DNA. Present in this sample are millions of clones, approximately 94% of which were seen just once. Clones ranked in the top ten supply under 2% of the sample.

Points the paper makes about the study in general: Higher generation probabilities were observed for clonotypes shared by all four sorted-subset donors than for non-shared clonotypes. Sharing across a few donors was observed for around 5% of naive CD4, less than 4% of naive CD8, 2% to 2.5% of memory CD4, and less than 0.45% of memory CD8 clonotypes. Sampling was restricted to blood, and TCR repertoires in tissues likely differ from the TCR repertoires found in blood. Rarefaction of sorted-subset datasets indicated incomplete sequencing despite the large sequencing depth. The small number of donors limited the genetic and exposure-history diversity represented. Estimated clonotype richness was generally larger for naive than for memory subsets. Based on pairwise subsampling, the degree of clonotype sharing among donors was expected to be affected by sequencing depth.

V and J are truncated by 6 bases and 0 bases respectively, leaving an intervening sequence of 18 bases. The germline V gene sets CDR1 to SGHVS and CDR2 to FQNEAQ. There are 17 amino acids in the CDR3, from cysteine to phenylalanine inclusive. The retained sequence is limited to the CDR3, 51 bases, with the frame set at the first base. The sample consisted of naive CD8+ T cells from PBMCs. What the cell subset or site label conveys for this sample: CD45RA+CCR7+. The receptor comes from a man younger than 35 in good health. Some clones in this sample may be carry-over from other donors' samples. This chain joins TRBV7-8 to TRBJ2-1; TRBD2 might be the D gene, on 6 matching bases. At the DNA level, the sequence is TGTGCCAGCAGACTAACCACTAGCCTGGGCTCCTACAATGAGCAGTTCTTC. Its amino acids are CASRLTTSLGSYNEQFF. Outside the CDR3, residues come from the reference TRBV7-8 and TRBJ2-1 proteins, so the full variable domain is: GAGVSQSPRYKVAKRGQDVALRCDPISGHVSLFWYQQALGQGPEFLTYFQNEAQLDKSGLPSDRFFAERPEGSVSTLKIQRTQQEDSAVYLCASRLTTSLGSYNEQFFGPGTRLTVL.